A single sample gave rise to the 8 T cell receptor beta chains below, sequenced in a study of identical twins. TCRdb re-called the 5' RACE reads with MiXCR, one entry per CDR3 protein. The sample lists about 520,000 distinct CDR3 sequences; less than 25% were seen once. The sample was also linked to a second study, of T cells expressing NK-cell markers.

The sample taken for sequencing was CD4+ T cells sorted from blood. These receptors all come from a woman under 30 in good health.

The chain combines TRBV12-3 or TRBV12-4 with TRBJ2-7, with 8 bases lining up with TRBD2. The ends lost 1 base at V and 2 bases at J; junction bases unmatched: 7. The CDR3 has 16 amino acids. CDR3: CASSLVSGSRAYEQYF. For the CDR3, the DNA is TGTGCCAGCAGTTTAGTAAGCGGGAGTCGTGCCTACGAGCAGTACTTC.

The chain's CDR3 is CSARVSDEETQYF. CDR3 nucleotides: TGCAGTGCTAGAGTTTCGGACGAAGAGACCCAGTACTTC. The chain has TRBV20-1 and TRBJ2-5; no clear D gene. The CDR3 contains 13 residues. Deletions cut 1 base from V and 3 bases from J, with 9 bases between. The germline CDR1 and CDR2 sequences are DFQATT and SNEGSKA (reference sequence).

This clonotype was detected a few times. The gene calls are TRBV5-1 and TRBJ1-1; 7 bases agree with TRBD1. The trim removed 4 bases at V and 4 bases at J, leaving 4 bases unmatched. The CDR3 is 13 amino acids. The germline CDR1 and CDR2 sequences are SGHRS and YFSETQ. The CDR3 here is CASSPQGPTEAFF. CDR3 DNA: TGCGCCAGCAGCCCACAGGGGCCCACTGAAGCTTTCTTT. Drawing the rest from reference TRBV5-1 and TRBJ1-1, the complete variable domain is KAGVTQTPRYLIKTRGQQVTLSCSPISGHRSVSWYQQTPGQGLQFLFEYFSETQRNKGNFPGRFSGRQFSNSRSEMNVSTLELGDSALYLCASSPQGPTEAFFGQGTRLTVV.

This chain connects TRBV19 to TRBJ2-7; TRBD1 agrees at 7 bases. CDR1 LNHDA and CDR2 SQIVND come from the germline V gene (reference sequence). The CDR3 loop spans 16 amino acids. V lost 4 bases and J lost 1; bases outside the gene matches: 10. CDR3 in DNA: TGTGCCAGTAGTAGTCCCCGACAGGGACCGTCCTACGAGCAGTACTTC. Protein product: CASSSPRQGPSYEQYF.

This clonotype was counted between two and nine times. The CDR3 spells CSVSGTRVETQYF. DNA for the CDR3: TGCAGTGTATCCGGGACTAGGGTAGAGACCCAGTACTTC. V gene TRBV29-1 combines with J gene TRBJ2-5, with TRBD2 matching 8 bases. The CDR3 consists of 13 residues. CDR1 is SQVTM and CDR2 is ANQGSEA in the germline V gene.

The V gene is TRBV20-1, the J gene TRBJ1-2, with D perhaps matching TRBD1 (5 bases). The germline V gene has CDR1 DFQATT and CDR2 SNEGSKA (reference sequence). Trimming left V 5 bases short and J 4 bases short, with 14 bases between. The CDR3 sequence is 13 residues long. This CDR3 reads CSAFGTAAYGYTF. The DNA of the CDR3 is TGCAGTGCTTTCGGGACGGCTGCCTATGGCTACACCTTC.

This chain connects TRBV20-1 to TRBJ1-3, with D possibly matching TRBD1 (5 bases). Germline CDR1 DFQATT, CDR2 SNEGSKA (reference sequence). This CDR3 spans 12 amino acids. V gave up 2 bases and J gave up 8 bases, with 10 bases separating them. DNA for the CDR3: TGCAGTGCTAGAAAGACAGTTGACACCATATATTTT. Residues: CSARKTVDTIYF.

The chain carries TRBV19 and TRBJ1-1; 7 bases agree with TRBD1. The CDR3 covers 13 residues. The V gene end was trimmed by 10 bases and the J gene end by 7 bases; junction bases not matched to a gene: 12. CDR1 is LNHDA and CDR2 is SQIVND in the germline V gene (reference sequence). The CDR3: CATHARGYGEAFF. The CDR3 DNA reads as TGTGCCACCCACGCCAGGGGGTATGGTGAAGCTTTCTTT.